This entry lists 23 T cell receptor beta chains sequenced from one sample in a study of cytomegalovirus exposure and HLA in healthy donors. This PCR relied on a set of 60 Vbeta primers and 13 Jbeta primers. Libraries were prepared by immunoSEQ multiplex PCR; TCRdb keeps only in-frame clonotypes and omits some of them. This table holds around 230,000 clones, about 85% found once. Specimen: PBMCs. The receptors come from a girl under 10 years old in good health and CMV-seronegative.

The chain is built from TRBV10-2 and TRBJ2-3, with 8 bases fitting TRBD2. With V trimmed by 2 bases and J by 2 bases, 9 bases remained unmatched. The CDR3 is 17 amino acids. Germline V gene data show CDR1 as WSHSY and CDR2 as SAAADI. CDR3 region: CASSELGRGGYTDTQYF. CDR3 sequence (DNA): TGCGCCAGCAGTGAGCTTGGCCGGGGGGGCTACACAGATACGCAGTATTTT.

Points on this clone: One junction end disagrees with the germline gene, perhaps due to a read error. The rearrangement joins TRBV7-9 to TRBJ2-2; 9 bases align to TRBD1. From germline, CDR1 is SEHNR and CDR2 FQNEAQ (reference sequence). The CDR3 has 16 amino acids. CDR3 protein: CSSSPINGQGSGELFF. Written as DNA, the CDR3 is TGTTCCAGCAGCCCAATAAACGGACAGGGGTCCGGGGAGCTGTTTTTT.

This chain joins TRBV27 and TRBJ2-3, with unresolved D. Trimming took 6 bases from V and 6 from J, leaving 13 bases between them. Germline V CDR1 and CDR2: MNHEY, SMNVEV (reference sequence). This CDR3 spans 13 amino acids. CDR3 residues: CASSFPTRDTQYF. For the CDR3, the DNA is TGTGCCAGCAGCTTTCCGACTCGGGATACGCAGTATTTT.

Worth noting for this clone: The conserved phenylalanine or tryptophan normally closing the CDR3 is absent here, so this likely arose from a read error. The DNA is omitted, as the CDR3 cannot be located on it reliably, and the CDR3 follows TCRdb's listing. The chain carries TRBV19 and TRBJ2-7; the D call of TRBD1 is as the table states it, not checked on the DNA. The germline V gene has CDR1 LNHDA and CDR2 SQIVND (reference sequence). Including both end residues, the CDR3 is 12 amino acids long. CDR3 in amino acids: CASSLSPGQGGL.

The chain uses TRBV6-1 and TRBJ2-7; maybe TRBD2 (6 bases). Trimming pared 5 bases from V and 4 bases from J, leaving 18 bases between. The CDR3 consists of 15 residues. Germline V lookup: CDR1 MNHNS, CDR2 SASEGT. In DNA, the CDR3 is TGTGCCAGCAGTACCCCCGGGACTCCACCATACGAGCAGTACTTC. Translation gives CASSTPGTPPYEQYF.

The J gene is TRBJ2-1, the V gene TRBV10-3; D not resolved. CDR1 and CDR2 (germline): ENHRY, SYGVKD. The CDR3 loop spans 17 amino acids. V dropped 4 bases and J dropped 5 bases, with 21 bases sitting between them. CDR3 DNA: TGTGCCATCAGTGCGGTAGAGCCCCCAAGACTCAACAATGAGCAGTTCTTC. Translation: CAISAVEPPRLNNEQFF.

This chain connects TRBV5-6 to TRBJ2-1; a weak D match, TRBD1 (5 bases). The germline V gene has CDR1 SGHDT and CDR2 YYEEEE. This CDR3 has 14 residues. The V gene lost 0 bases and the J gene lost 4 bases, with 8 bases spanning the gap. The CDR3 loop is CASSLAAGYNEQFF. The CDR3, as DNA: TGTGCCAGCAGCTTGGCCGCAGGGTACAATGAGCAGTTCTTC.

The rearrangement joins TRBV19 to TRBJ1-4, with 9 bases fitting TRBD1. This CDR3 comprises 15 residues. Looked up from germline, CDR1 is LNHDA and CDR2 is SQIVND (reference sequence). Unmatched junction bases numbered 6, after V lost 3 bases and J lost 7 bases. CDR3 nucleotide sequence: TGTGCCAGTAGTATTGGGGGGACAGGGTCTGAAAAACTGTTTTTT. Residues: CASSIGGTGSEKLFF.

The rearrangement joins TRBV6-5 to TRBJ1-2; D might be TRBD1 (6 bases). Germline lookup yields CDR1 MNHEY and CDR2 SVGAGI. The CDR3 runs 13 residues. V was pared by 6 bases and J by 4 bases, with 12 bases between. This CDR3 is CASSLGTTYGYTF. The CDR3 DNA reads TGTGCCAGCAGCCTTGGGACAACCTATGGCTACACCTTC.

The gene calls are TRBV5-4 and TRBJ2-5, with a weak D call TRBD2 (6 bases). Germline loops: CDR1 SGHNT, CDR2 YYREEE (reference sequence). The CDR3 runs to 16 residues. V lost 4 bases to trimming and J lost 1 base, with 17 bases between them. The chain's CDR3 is CASSPRLRGTQETQYF. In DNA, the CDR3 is TGTGCCAGCAGCCCCCGCCTGCGGGGTACCCAAGAGACCCAGTACTTC.

Here the CDR3 DNA reads TGCGCCAGCAGCCAAGACCGGGGCTCTGGAAACACCATATATTTT. Translating it yields CASSQDRGSGNTIYF. The gene calls are TRBV4-1 and TRBJ1-3; D is ambiguous. Per germline, CDR1 MGHRA and CDR2 YSYEKL. V was cut by 0 bases and J by 0 bases, with 6 bases left in between. This CDR3 is built from 15 residues.

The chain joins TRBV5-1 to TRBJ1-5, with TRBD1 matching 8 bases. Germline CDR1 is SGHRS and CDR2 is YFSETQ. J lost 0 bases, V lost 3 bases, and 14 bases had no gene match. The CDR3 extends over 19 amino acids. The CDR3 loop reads CASSSPFTGGGYSNQPQHF. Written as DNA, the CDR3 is TGCGCCAGCAGCTCCCCGTTTACAGGGGGAGGATATAGCAATCAGCCCCAGCATTTT.

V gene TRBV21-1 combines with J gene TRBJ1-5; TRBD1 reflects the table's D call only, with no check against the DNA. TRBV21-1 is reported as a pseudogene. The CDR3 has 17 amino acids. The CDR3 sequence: CASSKNIGHHSNQPQHF. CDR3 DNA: TGTGCCAGCAGCAAGAACATCGGACACCATAGCAATCAGCCCCAGCATTTT.

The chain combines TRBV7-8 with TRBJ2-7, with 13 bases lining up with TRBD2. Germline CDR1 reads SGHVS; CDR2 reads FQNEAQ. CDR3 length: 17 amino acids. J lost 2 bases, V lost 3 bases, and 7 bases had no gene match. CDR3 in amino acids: CASSFPTSGGTPYEQYF. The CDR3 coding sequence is TGTGCCAGCAGCTTCCCGACTAGCGGGGGGACCCCCTACGAGCAGTACTTC.

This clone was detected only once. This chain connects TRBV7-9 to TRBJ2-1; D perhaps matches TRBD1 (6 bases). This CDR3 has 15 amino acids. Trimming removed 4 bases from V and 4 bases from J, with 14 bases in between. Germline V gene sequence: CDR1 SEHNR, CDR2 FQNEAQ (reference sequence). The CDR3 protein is CASSSTGWGYNEQFF. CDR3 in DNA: TGTGCCAGCAGCTCGACAGGTTGGGGGTACAATGAGCAGTTCTTC.

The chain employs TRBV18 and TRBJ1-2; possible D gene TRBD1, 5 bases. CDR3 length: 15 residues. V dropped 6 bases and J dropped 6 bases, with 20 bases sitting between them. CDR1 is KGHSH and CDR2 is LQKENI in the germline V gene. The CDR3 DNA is TGTGCCAGCTCCACCCGCCCTGGCGGGGACGATGGCTACACCTTC. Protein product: CASSTRPGGDDGYTF. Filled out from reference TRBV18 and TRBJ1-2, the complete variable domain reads NAGVMQNPRHLVRRRGQEARLRCSPMKGHSHVYWYRQLPEEGLKFMVYLQKENIIDESGMPKERFSAEFPKEGPSILRIQQVVRGDSAAYFCASSTRPGGDDGYTFGSGTRLTVV.

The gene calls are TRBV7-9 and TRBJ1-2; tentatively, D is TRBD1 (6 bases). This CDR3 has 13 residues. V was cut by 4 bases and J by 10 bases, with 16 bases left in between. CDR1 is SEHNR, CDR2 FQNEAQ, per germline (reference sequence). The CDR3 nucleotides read TGTGCCAGCAGCTATTGGGAGTCAGGGGCCTACACCTTC. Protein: CASSYWESGAYTF.

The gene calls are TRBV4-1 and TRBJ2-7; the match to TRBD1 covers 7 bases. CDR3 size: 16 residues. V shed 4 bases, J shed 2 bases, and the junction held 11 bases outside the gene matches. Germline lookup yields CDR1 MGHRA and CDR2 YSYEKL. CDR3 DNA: TGCGCCAGCAGCCCACTAACAGGGGCGGTACCCTACGAGCAGTACTTC. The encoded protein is CASSPLTGAVPYEQYF.

CDR3 amino acids: CASSYVSENYGYTF. Written as DNA, the CDR3 is TGTGCCAGCAGTTATGTCTCGGAGAACTATGGCTACACCTTC. This chain links TRBV6-6 with TRBJ1-2; D is ambiguous. The CDR3 sequence is 14 residues long. Looked up from germline, CDR1 is MNHNY and CDR2 is SVGAGI (reference sequence). The germline V and J ends were trimmed by 3 bases and 2 bases, with 10 bases remaining between them.

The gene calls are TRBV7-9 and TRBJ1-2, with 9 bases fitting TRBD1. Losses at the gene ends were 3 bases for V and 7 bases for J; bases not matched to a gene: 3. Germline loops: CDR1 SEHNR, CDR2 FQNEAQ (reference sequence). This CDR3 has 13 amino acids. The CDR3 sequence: CASSLGTGLGYTF. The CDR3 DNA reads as TGTGCCAGCAGCTTGGGGACAGGGCTTGGCTACACCTTC.

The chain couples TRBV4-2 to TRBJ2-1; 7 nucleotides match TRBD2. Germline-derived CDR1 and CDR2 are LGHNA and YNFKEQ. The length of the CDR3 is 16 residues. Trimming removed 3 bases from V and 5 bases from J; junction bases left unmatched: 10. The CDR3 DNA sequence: TGTGCCAGCAGCCACCTTTTGGGACTATCAAACAATGAGCAGTTCTTC. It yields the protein CASSHLLGLSNNEQFF.

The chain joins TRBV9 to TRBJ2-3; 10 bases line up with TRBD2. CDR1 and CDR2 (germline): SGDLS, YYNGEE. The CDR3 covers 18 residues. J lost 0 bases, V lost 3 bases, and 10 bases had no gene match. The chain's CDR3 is CASSARLAGTLSTDTQYF. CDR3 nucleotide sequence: TGTGCCAGCAGCGCACGACTAGCGGGTACGCTTAGCACAGATACGCAGTATTTT.

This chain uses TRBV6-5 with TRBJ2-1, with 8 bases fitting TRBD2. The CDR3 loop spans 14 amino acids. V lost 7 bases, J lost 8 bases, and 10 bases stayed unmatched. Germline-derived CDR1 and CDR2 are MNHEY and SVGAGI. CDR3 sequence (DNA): TGTGCCAGCACCCCCTCGGGACTAGACGATGAGCAGTTCTTC. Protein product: CASTPSGLDDEQFF.